This is a list of T cell receptor beta chains from one sample in a study of vaccination and CD4 T cells after COVID-19. MiXCR was run by TCRdb on the PCR reads, yielding one entry per CDR3 protein. The sample lists some 9,000 distinct CDR3 sequences, just under 65% occurring once. Their antigens remain unidentified. Sequenced sample: CD4+ T cells from blood, cultured in vitro. The receptors stem from a human donor who had recovered from COVID-19. Each CDR3 is given without its conserved first and last residue. Fields, in order: V gene, CDR3 protein.

TRBV12-3/TRBV12-4	ASSHRRGTPETQY
TRBV6-5	ASSYDGQGADTQY
TRBV2	ASRLTGSGNTIY
TRBV28	ASSLSGINIQY
TRBV7-3	ASSSGQGANSPLH
TRBV19	ASSIEGPYGYT
TRBV7-3	ASSLRRSGEQY
TRBV6-5	ASSYGDRTTGELF
TRBV20-1	SARVSGKGNEQF
TRBV2	ASSERQGSNSPLH
TRBV6-2/TRBV6-3	ASSYSGSAGTDTQY
TRBV6-5	ASSYGTGNNEQF
TRBV25-1	ASSTYLGGSEAF
TRBV5-1	ASSLYGPGYSGNTIY
TRBV20-1	SAHNYEQY
TRBV6-5	ASSFGGTDPFGYT
TRBV29-1	SVWSGRYNEQF
TRBV6-5	ASSWTGRLNTGELF
TRBV27	ASSLEGAAGNEKLF
TRBV30	AWSVAGGRTEAF
TRBV20-1	SARDRTGNQPQH
TRBV2	ASSGVSGSYEQY
TRBV19	ASRVGPERETQY
TRBV6-1	ASSPPGRQETQY
TRBV20-1	SARRTGTTGELF
TRBV2	ASSERRDWASYEQY
TRBV5-1	ASSLDQETQY
TRBV2	ASSLAGAQC
TRBV14	ASSQLGQGNYEQY
TRBV20-1	SARAKETEAF
TRBV11-3	ASSLRGLAGGPYTGELF
TRBV6-1	ASSERYEQY
TRBV20-1	SATSGGESTDTQY
TRBV7-2	ASSTAGSSGNTIY
TRBV2	ASSVTGVNYGYT
TRBV20-1	SARGAQGYSSYEQY
TRBV15	ATSREGAGARTDTQY
TRBV28	ASSPGRQTEAF
TRBV4-3	ASSQDRARGQPQH
TRBV19	ATQVGAANTGELF
TRBV19	ASSERGHPYGYT
TRBV24-1	ATSDLGTGNTDTQY
TRBV7-2	ASSLGGGEVGELF
TRBV7-9	ASRSFREGNTIY
TRBV6-1	ASRPRDYSIGNTEAF
TRBV20-1	SALQSLGNQPQH
TRBV6-1	ASRRTTPQETQY
TRBV5-1	ASSLFPDMNTEAF
TRBV25-1	ASSEMATSYGYT
TRBV2	ASTRKGNTEAF
TRBV7-2	ASSFGGEFADTQY
TRBV2	ASSRGLGETQY
TRBV6-2/TRBV6-3	ASSLGGAGTEAF